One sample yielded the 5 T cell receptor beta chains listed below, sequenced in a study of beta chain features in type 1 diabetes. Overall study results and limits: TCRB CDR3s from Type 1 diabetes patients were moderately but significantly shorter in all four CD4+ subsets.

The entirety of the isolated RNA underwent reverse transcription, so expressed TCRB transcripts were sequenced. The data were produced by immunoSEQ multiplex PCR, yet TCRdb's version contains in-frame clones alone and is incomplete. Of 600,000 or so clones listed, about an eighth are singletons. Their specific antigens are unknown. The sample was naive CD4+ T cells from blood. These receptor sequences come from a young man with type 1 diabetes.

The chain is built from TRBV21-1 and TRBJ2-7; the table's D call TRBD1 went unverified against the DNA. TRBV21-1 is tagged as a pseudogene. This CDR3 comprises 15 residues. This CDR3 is CASSSRTGEEYEQYF. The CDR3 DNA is TGTGCCAGCAGCAGCAGGACAGGGGAGGAGTACGAGCAGTACTTC.

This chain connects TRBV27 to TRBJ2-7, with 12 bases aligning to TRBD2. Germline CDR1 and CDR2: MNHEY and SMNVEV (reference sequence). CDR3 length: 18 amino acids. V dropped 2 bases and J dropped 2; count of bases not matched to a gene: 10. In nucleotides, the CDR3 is TGTGCCAGCAGTTTAACCGGACTAGCGGGGCATCCCGCCTACGAGCAGTACTTC. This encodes CASSLTGLAGHPAYEQYF.

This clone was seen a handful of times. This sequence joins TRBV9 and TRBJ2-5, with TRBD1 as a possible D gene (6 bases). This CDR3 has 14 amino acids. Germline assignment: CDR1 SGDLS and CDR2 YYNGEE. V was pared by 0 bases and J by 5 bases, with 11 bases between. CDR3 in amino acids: CASSVGTVRETQYF. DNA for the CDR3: TGTGCCAGCAGCGTAGGGACAGTCCGGGAGACCCAGTACTTC.

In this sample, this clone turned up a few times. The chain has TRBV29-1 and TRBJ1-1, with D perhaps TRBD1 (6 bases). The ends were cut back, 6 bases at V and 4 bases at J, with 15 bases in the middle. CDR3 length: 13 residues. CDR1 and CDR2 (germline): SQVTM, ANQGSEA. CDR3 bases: TGCAGCGTCTTGACAGGAGGGGGCACTGAAGCTTTCTTT. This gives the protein CSVLTGGGTEAFF.

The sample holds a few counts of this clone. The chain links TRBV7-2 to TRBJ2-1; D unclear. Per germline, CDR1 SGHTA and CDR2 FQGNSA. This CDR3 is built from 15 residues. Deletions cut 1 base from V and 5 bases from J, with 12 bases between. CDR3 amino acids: CASSLGARMNNEQFF. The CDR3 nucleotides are TGTGCCAGCAGCTTAGGGGCTCGTATGAACAATGAGCAGTTCTTC. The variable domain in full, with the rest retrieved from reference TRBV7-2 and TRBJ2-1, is GAGVSQSPSNKVTEKGKDVELRCDPISGHTALYWYRQSLGQGLEFLIYFQGNSAPDKSGLPSDRFSAERTGGSVSTLTIQRTQQEDSAVYLCASSLGARMNNEQFFGPGTRLTVL.